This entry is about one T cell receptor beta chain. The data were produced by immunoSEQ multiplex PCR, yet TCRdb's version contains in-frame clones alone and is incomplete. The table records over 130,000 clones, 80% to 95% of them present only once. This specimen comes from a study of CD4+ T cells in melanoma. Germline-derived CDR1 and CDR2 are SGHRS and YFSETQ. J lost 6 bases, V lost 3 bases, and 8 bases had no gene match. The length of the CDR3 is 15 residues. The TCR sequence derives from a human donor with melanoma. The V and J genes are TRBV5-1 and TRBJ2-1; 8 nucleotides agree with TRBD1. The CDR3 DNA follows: TGCGCCAGCAGCTCCCGGACAGGGTATCCCAATGAGCAGTTCTTC. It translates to CASSSRTGYPNEQFF.